The 26 T cell receptor beta chains presented below share a single source sample, sequenced in a study of blood T cell repertoires in COVID-19. Clones were sequenced by immunoSEQ multiplex PCR, and TCRdb holds only the in-frame ones, with some missing. The sample lists 110,000 or so clones, about 88% occurring once. The sample was peripheral blood. The receptor source for this set is a woman aged 65 to 85 who had recovered from COVID-19.

The chain joins TRBV4-1 to TRBJ1-4; no definite D call. V lost 5 bases to trimming and J lost 0 bases, with 13 bases between them. This CDR3 is built from 16 residues. Germline CDR1 reads MGHRA; CDR2 reads YSYEKL. The CDR3 sequence is CASSIAPPTTNEKLFF. CDR3 bases: TGCGCCAGCAGCATAGCACCTCCTACAACTAATGAAAAACTGTTTTTT.

This sequence joins TRBV4-1 and TRBJ2-7, with D maybe TRBD2 (6 bases). Germline V gene sequence: CDR1 MGHRA, CDR2 YSYEKL. Deletions cut 1 base from V and 5 bases from J, with 21 bases between. The CDR3 contains 17 residues. This chain's CDR3 is CASSQATLGGVGDEQYF. The CDR3 DNA reads TGCGCCAGCAGCCAAGCAACCCTGGGGGGAGTCGGGGACGAGCAGTACTTC.

This sequence joins TRBV6-5 and TRBJ2-1; D not resolved. The germline CDR1 and CDR2 sequences are MNHEY and SVGAGI. V lost 0 bases to trimming and J lost 1 base, with 10 bases between them. The CDR3 covers 16 residues. CDR3: CASSYSPSSSYNEQFF. The CDR3, as DNA: TGTGCCAGCAGTTACTCTCCCAGTTCGTCCTACAATGAGCAGTTCTTC.

V gene TRBV30 combines with J gene TRBJ2-7; tentatively, D is TRBD2 (7 bases). The V gene's germline CDR1 is GTSNPN and CDR2 SVGIG (reference sequence). The germline V and J ends were trimmed by 5 bases and 2 bases, with 10 bases remaining between them. The CDR3 has 12 residues. CDR3 sequence: CAWEGGAYEQYF. The CDR3 coding sequence is TGTGCCTGGGAAGGGGGGGCCTACGAGCAGTACTTC.

Worth noting for this clone: Different DNA sequences within this sample yield the same CDR3. The rearrangement joins TRBV28 to TRBJ2-7; no reliable D call. Germline lookup yields CDR1 MDHEN and CDR2 SYDVKM. This CDR3 contains 12 residues. V was cut by 3 bases and J by 2 bases, with 5 bases left in between. This CDR3 reads CASSLSTYEQYF. CDR3 DNA sequence: TGTGCCAGCAGTTTGTCCACCTACGAGCAGTACTTC.

This CDR3 reads CASSPTGTVNTEAFF. Written as DNA, the CDR3 is TGCGCCAGCAGCCCGACAGGGACGGTGAACACTGAAGCTTTCTTT. The V call is TRBV5-1, the J call TRBJ1-1; 7 bases map to TRBD1. Germline CDR1 and CDR2: SGHRS and YFSETQ. This CDR3 is 15 amino acids long. With 4 bases clipped from V and 0 bases from J, the junction kept 6 bases outside the gene matches.

The rearrangement uses TRBV9 and TRBJ2-7, with a possible D match to TRBD1 (6 bases). The CDR3 spans 16 residues. CDR1 is SGDLS, CDR2 YYNGEE, per germline. The ends were cut back, 0 bases at V and 0 bases at J, with 13 bases in the middle. DNA for the CDR3: TGTGCCAGCAGCGTAGGGGGACATAGGAGCTCCTACGAGCAGTACTTC. Translation gives CASSVGGHRSSYEQYF.

The chain has TRBV2 and TRBJ2-1; 7 bases line up with TRBD2. This CDR3 region has 15 residues. Germline V gene lookup returns CDR1 SNHLY and CDR2 FYNNEI. The V gene end was trimmed by 4 bases and the J gene end by 0 bases; junction bases not matched to a gene: 3. CDR3 coding DNA: TGTGCCAGCAGTGCTCGCGGGAGCTCCTACAATGAGCAGTTCTTC. This sequence encodes CASSARGSSYNEQFF.

The J gene is TRBJ2-3, the V gene TRBV5-1; D is perhaps TRBD2 (6 bases). This CDR3 region has 15 residues. Looked up from germline, CDR1 is SGHRS and CDR2 is YFSETQ. V was cut by 0 bases and J by 1 base, with 9 bases left in between. In DNA form, the CDR3 reads TGCGCCAGCAGCTTGGCATCTAGCGGCACAGATACGCAGTATTTT. Translation: CASSLASSGTDTQYF.

The V call is TRBV7-9, the J call TRBJ2-7; a possible D gene is TRBD2 (6 bases). The CDR3 sequence is 16 residues long. The V and J ends lost 6 bases and 1 base respectively, with 19 bases between them. Germline CDR1 and CDR2: SEHNR and FQNEAQ (reference sequence). CDR3 amino acids: CASSSWGRMESYEQYF. The CDR3 nucleotides are TGTGCCAGCAGTTCCTGGGGGAGGATGGAATCCTACGAGCAGTACTTC.

The rearrangement joins TRBV7-2 to TRBJ2-1; D is perhaps TRBD2 (6 bases). The V gene lost 1 base and the J gene lost 2 bases, with 9 bases spanning the gap. Germline V gives CDR1 SGHTA, CDR2 FQGNSA. This CDR3 contains 15 residues. The CDR3 loop reads CASSLDRGTYNEQFF. The CDR3 nucleotides read TGTGCCAGCAGCTTAGACCGGGGGACCTACAATGAGCAGTTCTTC.

The chain recombines TRBV5-1 with TRBJ2-7; tentatively, D is TRBD2 (6 bases). Trimming cost V 3 bases and J 3 bases, with 19 bases left between them. The CDR3 contains 16 residues. Germline V lookup: CDR1 SGHRS, CDR2 YFSETQ. The CDR3 loop reads CASSWPPGGGNYEQYF. For the CDR3, the DNA is TGCGCCAGCAGCTGGCCCCCAGGCGGAGGGAACTACGAGCAGTACTTC.

The V gene is TRBV7-9, the J gene TRBJ1-4, with TRBD1 identical over 8 bases. The CDR3 is 15 residues long. Trimming cost V 1 base and J 11 bases; bases outside gene matches: 9. The germline V gene encodes CDR1 SEHNR and CDR2 FQNEAQ (reference sequence). The CDR3 nucleotides read TGTGCCAGCAGCTTAGAGGGTGCAGGGGGCGAGAAACTGTTTTTT. Protein sequence: CASSLEGAGGEKLFF.

The J gene is TRBJ2-3, the V gene TRBV19, with D perhaps matching TRBD2 (7 bases). CDR3 length: 16 residues. V was clipped by 3 bases and J by 5 bases, with 18 bases between them. Germline values: CDR1 LNHDA, CDR2 SQIVND (reference sequence). The DNA of the CDR3 is TGTGCCAGTAGTATCCCCACGAGAGGGGGGGAAGATACGCAGTATTTT. It encodes CASSIPTRGGEDTQYF.

V and J are TRBV9 and TRBJ2-7; TRBD2 is a possible D gene (5 bases). V was clipped by 3 bases and J by 2 bases, with 9 bases between them. CDR3 size: 13 residues. Germline assignment: CDR1 SGDLS and CDR2 YYNGEE. The CDR3 sequence is CASSAGLTYEQYF. The DNA for the CDR3 is TGTGCCAGCAGCGCGGGATTGACCTACGAGCAGTACTTC.

The gene calls are TRBV6-5 and TRBJ1-5; D is perhaps TRBD1 (5 bases). V was trimmed by 10 bases and J by 3 bases, leaving 16 bases between them. From germline, CDR1 is MNHEY and CDR2 SVGAGI. CDR3 size: 14 residues. DNA for the CDR3: TGTGCCACCAAGCCCAGGGCCACCAATCAGCCCCAGCATTTT. Translated: CATKPRATNQPQHF.

The chain couples TRBV7-9 to TRBJ2-7; D ambiguous. This CDR3 is 13 amino acids long. Between the trimmed V and J ends, which lost 5 bases and 4 bases, there was a span of 12 bases. CDR1 and CDR2 from the germline V gene are SEHNR and FQNEAQ (reference sequence). CDR3 region: CASSAGSDYEQYF. CDR3 coding DNA: TGTGCCAGCAGCGCCGGAAGCGATTACGAGCAGTACTTC.

This chain connects TRBV5-1 to TRBJ2-6, with D possibly TRBD1 on 5 matching bases. The V and J ends lost 4 bases and 1 base respectively, with 12 bases between them. Germline V gene lookup returns CDR1 SGHRS and CDR2 YFSETQ. The CDR3 loop spans 16 amino acids. CDR3 nucleotides: TGCGCCAGCAGCAAGAATACAGGATCTGGGGCCAACGTCCTGACTTTC. It encodes CASSKNTGSGANVLTF. Variable domain in full (rest from reference TRBV5-1 and TRBJ2-6): KAGVTQTPRYLIKTRGQQVTLSCSPISGHRSVSWYQQTPGQGLQFLFEYFSETQRNKGNFPGRFSGRQFSNSRSEMNVSTLELGDSALYLCASSKNTGSGANVLTFGAGSRLTVL.

The gene calls are TRBV10-3 and TRBJ1-6; D is unclear. This CDR3 has 15 residues. Germline assignment: CDR1 ENHRY and CDR2 SYGVKD. V was cut by 0 bases and J by 6 bases, with 9 bases left in between. The CDR3 coding sequence is TGTGCCATCAGTGAGTCGAGGCAGCTTAATTCACCCCTCCACTTT. This encodes CAISESRQLNSPLHF.

This chain joins TRBV4-3 and TRBJ2-1; D perhaps matches TRBD2 (6 bases). The germline V and J ends were trimmed by 0 bases and 4 bases, with 10 bases remaining between them. Germline V gene lookup returns CDR1 LGHNA and CDR2 YSLEER. This CDR3 has 15 residues. CDR3 loop: CASSQDRDSYNEQFF. The CDR3 region has the DNA TGCGCCAGCAGCCAAGACAGGGACTCTTACAATGAGCAGTTCTTC.

V is TRBV7-2 and J is TRBJ2-5; 10 bases align to TRBD1. The CDR3 length is 15 residues. V was pared by 4 bases and J by 6 bases, with 8 bases of the junction left unmatched. Germline CDR1 is SGHTA and CDR2 is FQGNSA. The CDR3 DNA is TGTGCCAGCAGCTCCCAACGGGACAGGGGCCAGACCCAGTACTTC. Amino acids: CASSSQRDRGQTQYF.

The rearrangement joins TRBV28 to TRBJ2-3; weak D call: TRBD2 (7 bases). In germline, CDR1 is MDHEN, CDR2 SYDVKM. The V end was cut by 2 bases, the J end by 6 bases, with 15 bases between. The CDR3 extends over 15 amino acids. The CDR3 nucleotides are TGTGCCAGCAGTTTAAGGGGGGGCCCCCCGGATACGCAGTATTTT. Translated: CASSLRGGPPDTQYF.

V gene TRBV10-3 combines with J gene TRBJ2-6; TRBD2 matches 7 bases. Per germline, CDR1 ENHRY and CDR2 SYGVKD. This CDR3 region has 15 residues. J was trimmed by 0 bases and V by 10 bases; bases with no gene match: 6. CDR3 sequence reads: CATWGGISGANVLTF. The CDR3 DNA reads TGTGCCACCTGGGGGGGGATCTCTGGGGCCAACGTCCTGACTTTC.

This clone was observed a few times. The chain combines TRBV10-3 with TRBJ2-7; 9 nucleotides agree with TRBD1. Germline lookup yields CDR1 ENHRY and CDR2 SYGVKD. V trimming: 2 bases; J trimming: 5 bases; junction bases outside the gene matches: 10. This CDR3 has 16 amino acids. CDR3 sequence reads: CAISEPGGTGSNEQYF. In nucleotides, the CDR3 is TGTGCCATCAGTGAGCCCGGGGGGACAGGGTCAAACGAGCAGTACTTC.

This clone was counted once. The V gene is TRBV7-9, the J gene TRBJ1-5; 11 positions agree with TRBD1. Germline CDR1 SEHNR, CDR2 FQNEAQ (reference sequence). The trim removed 6 bases at V and 5 bases at J, leaving 12 bases unmatched. The CDR3 length is 17 residues. In DNA, the CDR3 is TGTGCCAGCAGTCCCGGGACAGGGGGGATCTCCCATCAGCCCCAGCATTTT. Amino acid sequence: CASSPGTGGISHQPQHF.

This chain uses TRBV10-3 with TRBJ2-7; 9 nucleotides match TRBD2. CDR3 length: 15 amino acids. The V gene end was trimmed by 10 bases and the J gene end by 7 bases; junction bases not matched to a gene: 17. Germline V gene lookup returns CDR1 ENHRY and CDR2 SYGVKD. The CDR3 region is CATARAGGTDGEQYF. CDR3 sequence (DNA): TGTGCCACAGCGCGGGCGGGAGGGACCGACGGGGAGCAGTACTTC.